This T cell receptor beta chain derives from a study of spatial heterogeneity in lung cancer. The CDR3 has 16 amino acids. Germline-derived CDR1 and CDR2 are SGHNT and YYREEE (reference sequence). Trimming pared 6 bases from V and 1 base from J, leaving 17 bases between. Only a few counts were recorded for this clonotype. Time point indicated: blood at routine non-recurrence follow-up after resection. Sequencing of whole RNA from tumor, nontumor lung or frozen PBMC involved no sorting. TCRdb passed the 5' RACE reads through MiXCR, listing each CDR3 protein once. The sample has about 120,000 distinct CDR3 sequences; roughly an eighth are singletons.

The sequences come from PBMCs, collected at follow-up. The sequence was collected from a male donor with early-stage non-small cell lung cancer. V gene TRBV5-4 combines with J gene TRBJ2-1; possibly TRBD1 for D (6 bases). Here the CDR3 reads CASTPPQGPSYNEQFF. DNA of the CDR3: TGTGCCAGCACCCCTCCACAGGGCCCGTCCTACAATGAGCAGTTCTTC.